This T cell receptor beta chain emerged from a study of shared clonotypes between healthy human individuals. The table lists this clone with many counts. The V and J ends lost 0 bases and 6 bases, in that order; junction bases with no gene match: 9. The CDR3 covers 16 residues. The germline V gene encodes CDR1 SEHNR and CDR2 FQNEAQ (reference sequence). Assay: immunoSEQ multiplex PCR; the TCRdb copy retains only in-frame clones and omits some. The sample lists some 1 million clones, more than 65% occurring once. Sequenced input: memory CD4+ T cells sorted from blood. Subset denoted: CD45RA-negative fraction. The clonotype was recovered from a man aged 18 to 29 in good health. The chain is built from TRBV7-9 and TRBJ2-7; 9 bases align to TRBD2. Here the CDR3 DNA reads TGTGCCAGCAGCTTAGCGCTTTCTAGCGGGATCCGCGAGCAGTACTTC. Its protein is CASSLALSSGIREQYF.